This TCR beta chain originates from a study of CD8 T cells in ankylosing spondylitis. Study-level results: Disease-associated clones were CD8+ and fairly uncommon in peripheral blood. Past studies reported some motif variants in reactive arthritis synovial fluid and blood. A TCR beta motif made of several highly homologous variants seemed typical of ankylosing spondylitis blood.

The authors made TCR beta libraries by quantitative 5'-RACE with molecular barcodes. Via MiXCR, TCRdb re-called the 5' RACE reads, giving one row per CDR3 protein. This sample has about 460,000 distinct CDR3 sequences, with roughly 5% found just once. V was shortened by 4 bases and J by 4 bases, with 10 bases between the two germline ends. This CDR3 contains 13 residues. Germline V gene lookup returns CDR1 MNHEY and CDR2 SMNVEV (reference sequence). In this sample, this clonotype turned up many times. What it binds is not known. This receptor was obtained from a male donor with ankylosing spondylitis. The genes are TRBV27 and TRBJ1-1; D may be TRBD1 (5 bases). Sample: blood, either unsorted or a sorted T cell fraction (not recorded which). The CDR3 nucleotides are TGTGCCAGCAGTTGGGTGGGGGGCACTGAAGCTTTCTTT. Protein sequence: CASSWVGGTEAFF.